Reported below is one TCR beta chain. As yet, its antigen is unknown. From germline, CDR1 is LGHDT and CDR2 YNNKEL (reference sequence). V gave up 6 bases and J gave up 0 bases, with 8 bases separating them. The CDR3 spans 13 residues. The data belong to a study of CD4 T cells in relation to SARS-CoV-2 and coronaviruses. As for the study in general: PBMCs were cultured with antigen for roughly 10 days before TCR beta sequencing. Overall study findings and caveats: In about 65% of donors, memory CD4+ clonotypes crossrecognized SARS-CoV-2 and at least one common cold coronavirus spike.

TCRdb's copy holds only in-frame clones and misses some; the assay was immunoSEQ multiplex PCR. The data hold about 29,000 clones, with about 70% observed a single time. Unexposed donor CD4+ T cells date from about 2011-2018, before the COVID-19 pandemic. After less than 11 days of culture, CD4+ T cells were isolated. Unexposed-donor CD4+ T cells were probed with SARS-CoV-2 S/N and four cold-coronavirus spikes, cells permitting. The material sequenced was CD4+ T cells from PBMCs, cultured in vitro. The receptor's source is a human donor in good health. J is TRBJ1-1 and V is TRBV3-1 (or the pseudogene TRBV3-2), with a possible D match to TRBD1 (5 bases). DNA for the CDR3: TGTGCCAGCAGAGCGACAGTGAACACTGAAGCTTTCTTT. This sequence encodes CASRATVNTEAFF.